This TCR beta chain was sequenced during a study of PD-L1 blockade in urothelial cancer. Study at large: As for prior chemotherapy regimens, patients had received 0 to 3. The study recovered a median of around 150,000 T cells per blood sample.

The table lists this clone with a few counts. This CDR3 region has 14 residues. V lost 6 bases and J lost 14; bases outside the gene matches: 11. CDR1 MNHNY and CDR2 SVGAGI come from the germline V gene (reference sequence). Time point reported: pretreatment peripheral blood. Data came from immunoSEQ multiplex PCR; TCRdb stores just in-frame clones and leaves some out. This sample has about 63,000 clones, with 81% found just once. The specimen was PBMCs, collected around atezolizumab (anti-PD-L1) treatment. The V and J genes are TRBV6-6 and TRBJ1-6; 9 bases align to TRBD1. This receptor was obtained from a man aged 70 or older with urothelial cancer. The CDR3 sequence is CASSLGQGMGALHF. In DNA form, the CDR3 reads TGTGCCAGCAGCTTGGGACAGGGAATGGGAGCCCTCCACTTT.